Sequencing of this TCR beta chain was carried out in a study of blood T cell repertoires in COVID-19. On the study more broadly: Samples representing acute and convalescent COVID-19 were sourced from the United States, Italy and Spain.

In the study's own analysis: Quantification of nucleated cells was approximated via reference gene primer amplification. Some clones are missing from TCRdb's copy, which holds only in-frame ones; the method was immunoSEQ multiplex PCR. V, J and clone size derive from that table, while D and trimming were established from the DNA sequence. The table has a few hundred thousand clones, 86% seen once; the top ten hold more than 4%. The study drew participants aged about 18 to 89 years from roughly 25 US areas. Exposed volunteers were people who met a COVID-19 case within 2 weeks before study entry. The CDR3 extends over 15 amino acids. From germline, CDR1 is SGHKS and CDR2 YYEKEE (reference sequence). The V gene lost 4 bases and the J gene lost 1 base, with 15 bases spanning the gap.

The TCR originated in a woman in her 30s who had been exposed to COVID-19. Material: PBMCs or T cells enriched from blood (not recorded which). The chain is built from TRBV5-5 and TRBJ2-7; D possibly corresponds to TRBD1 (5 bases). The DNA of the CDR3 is TGTGCCAGCAGCCATACAGGTGGGGCGTCCTACGAGCAGTACTTC. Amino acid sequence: CASSHTGGASYEQYF.